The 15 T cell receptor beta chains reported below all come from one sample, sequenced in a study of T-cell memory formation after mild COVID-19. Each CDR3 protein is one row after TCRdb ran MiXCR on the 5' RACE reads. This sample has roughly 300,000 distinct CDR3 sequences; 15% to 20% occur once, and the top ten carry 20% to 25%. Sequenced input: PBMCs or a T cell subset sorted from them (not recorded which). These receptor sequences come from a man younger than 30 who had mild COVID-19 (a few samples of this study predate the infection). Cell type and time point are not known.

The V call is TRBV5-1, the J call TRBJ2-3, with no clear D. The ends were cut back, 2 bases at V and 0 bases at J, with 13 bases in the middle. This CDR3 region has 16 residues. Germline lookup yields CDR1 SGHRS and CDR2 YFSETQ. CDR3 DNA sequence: TGCGCCAGCAGCTTACCGGTGATCACTAGCACAGATACGCAGTATTTT. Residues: CASSLPVITSTDTQYF. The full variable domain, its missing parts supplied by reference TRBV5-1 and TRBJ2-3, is KAGVTQTPRYLIKTRGQQVTLSCSPISGHRSVSWYQQTPGQGLQFLFEYFSETQRNKGNFPGRFSGRQFSNSRSEMNVSTLELGDSALYLCASSLPVITSTDTQYFGPGTRLTVL.

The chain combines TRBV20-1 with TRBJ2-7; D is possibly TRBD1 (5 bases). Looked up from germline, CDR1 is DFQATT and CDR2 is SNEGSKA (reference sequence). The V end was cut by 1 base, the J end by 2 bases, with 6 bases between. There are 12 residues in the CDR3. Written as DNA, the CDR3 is TGCAGTGCTAGAGGGACAACCTACGAGCAGTACTTC. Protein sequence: CSARGTTYEQYF.

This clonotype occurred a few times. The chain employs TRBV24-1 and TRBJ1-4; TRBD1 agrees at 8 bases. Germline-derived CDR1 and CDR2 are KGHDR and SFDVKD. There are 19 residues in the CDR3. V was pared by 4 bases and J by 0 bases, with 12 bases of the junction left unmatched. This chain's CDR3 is CATSDPGQDRVATNEKLFF. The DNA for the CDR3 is TGTGCCACCAGTGACCCGGGACAGGATAGAGTTGCAACTAATGAAAAACTGTTTTTT.

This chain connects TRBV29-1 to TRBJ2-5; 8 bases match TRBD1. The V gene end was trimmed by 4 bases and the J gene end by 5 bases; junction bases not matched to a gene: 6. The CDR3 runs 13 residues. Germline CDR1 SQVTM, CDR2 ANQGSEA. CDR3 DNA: TGCAGCGTTGTCTCCAGGGGGCGTGAGACCCAGTACTTC. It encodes CSVVSRGRETQYF.

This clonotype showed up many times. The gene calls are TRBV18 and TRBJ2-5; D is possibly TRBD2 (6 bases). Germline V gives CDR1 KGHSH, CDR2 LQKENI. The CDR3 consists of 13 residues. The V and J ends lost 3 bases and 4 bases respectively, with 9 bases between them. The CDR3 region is CASSPPGGETQYF. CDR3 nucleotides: TGTGCCAGCTCACCCCCCGGGGGAGAGACCCAGTACTTC.

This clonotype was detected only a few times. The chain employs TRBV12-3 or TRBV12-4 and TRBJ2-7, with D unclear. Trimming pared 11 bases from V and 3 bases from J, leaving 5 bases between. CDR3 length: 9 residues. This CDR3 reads CAPGYEQYF. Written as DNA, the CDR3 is TGTGCCCCAGGCTACGAGCAGTACTTC.

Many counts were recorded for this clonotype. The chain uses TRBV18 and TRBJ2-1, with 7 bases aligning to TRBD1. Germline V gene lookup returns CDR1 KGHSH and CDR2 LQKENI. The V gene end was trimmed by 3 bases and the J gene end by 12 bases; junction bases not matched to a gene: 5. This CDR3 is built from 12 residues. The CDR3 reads CASSPDRVVQFF. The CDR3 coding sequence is TGTGCCAGCTCACCCGACAGGGTGGTGCAGTTCTTC.

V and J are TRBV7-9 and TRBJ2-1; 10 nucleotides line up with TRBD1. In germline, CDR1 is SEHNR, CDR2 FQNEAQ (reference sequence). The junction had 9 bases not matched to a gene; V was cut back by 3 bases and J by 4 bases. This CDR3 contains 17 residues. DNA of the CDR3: TGTGCCAGCAGCTTGCGTCTCGGGACAGGGGTATACAATGAGCAGTTCTTC. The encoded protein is CASSLRLGTGVYNEQFF.

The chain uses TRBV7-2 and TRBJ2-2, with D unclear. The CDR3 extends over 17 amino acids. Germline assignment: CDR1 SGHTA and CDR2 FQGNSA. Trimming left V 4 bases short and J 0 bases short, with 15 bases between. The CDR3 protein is CASSSTLTPTNTGELFF. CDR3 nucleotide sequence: TGTGCCAGCAGCTCTACCCTGACACCTACGAACACCGGGGAGCTGTTTTTT.

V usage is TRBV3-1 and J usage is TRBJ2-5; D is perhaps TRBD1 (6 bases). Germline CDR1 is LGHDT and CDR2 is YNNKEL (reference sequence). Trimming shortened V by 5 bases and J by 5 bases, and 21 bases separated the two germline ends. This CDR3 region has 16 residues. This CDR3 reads CASSGFRGGGLETQYF. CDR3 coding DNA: TGTGCCAGCAGCGGTTTCAGGGGTGGCGGTTTGGAGACCCAGTACTTC.

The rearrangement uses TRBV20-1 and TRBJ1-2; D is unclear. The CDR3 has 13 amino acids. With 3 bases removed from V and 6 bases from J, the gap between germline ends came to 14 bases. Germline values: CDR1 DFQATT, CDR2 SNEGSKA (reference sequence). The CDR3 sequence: CSARDPLRNGYTF. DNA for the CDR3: TGCAGTGCTAGGGACCCTCTCAGGAATGGCTACACCTTC.

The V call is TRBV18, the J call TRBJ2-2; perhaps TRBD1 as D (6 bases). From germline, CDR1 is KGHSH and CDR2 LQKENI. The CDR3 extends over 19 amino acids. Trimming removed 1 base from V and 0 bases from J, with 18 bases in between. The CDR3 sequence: CASSPRLYRTAANTGELFF. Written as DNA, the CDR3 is TGTGCCAGCTCACCACGACTCTACAGGACAGCCGCGAACACCGGGGAGCTGTTTTTT.

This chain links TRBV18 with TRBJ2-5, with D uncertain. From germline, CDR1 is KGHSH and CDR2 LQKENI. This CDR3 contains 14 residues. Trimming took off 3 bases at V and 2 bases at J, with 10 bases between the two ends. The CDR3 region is CASSPGVGQETQYF. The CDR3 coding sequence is TGTGCCAGCTCACCCGGTGTAGGACAAGAGACCCAGTACTTC.

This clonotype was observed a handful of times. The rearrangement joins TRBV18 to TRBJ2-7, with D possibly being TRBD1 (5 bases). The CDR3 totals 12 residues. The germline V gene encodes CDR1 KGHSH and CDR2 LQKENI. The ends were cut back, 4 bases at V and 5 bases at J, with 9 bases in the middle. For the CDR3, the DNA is TGTGCCAGCTCACGGTCCAGGGACGAGCAGTACGTC. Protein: CASSRSRDEQYV.

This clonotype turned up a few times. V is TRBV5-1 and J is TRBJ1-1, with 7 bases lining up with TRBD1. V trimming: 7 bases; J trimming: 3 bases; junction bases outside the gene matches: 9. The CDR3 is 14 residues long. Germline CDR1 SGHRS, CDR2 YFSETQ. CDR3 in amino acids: CASDTGQADTEAFF. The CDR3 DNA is TGCGCCAGCGATACTGGACAGGCGGACACTGAAGCTTTCTTT.